The 10 T cell receptor beta chains below all came from one sample that was sequenced in a study of response to subunit inactivated influenza vaccine (dated 2018 in TCRdb). The library was produced with RT-PCR. The reads were generated on an Illumina HiSeq 2500. In TCRdb, the public reads were trimmed at Q25 with fastp and aligned with MiXCR, with productive beta chains retained. Entries that share a CDR3 protein sequence are merged under the most common genes and DNA. The sample table contains about 160,000 distinct CDR3 sequences; only one count was recorded for roughly 10% of them. Of the sample, 35% to 40% is held by the ten largest clones. The starting material was CD8+ T cells sorted from PBMCs, obtained about 24 months after vaccination. These receptors all stem from a man between 50 and 70 years old who received an inactivated influenza vaccine. Donor details come from another sample of the same person, matched by shared clones.

This chain links TRBV19 with TRBJ2-1, with 7 bases lining up with TRBD1. Germline CDR1 is LNHDA and CDR2 is SQIVND (reference sequence). This CDR3 is 14 amino acids long. CDR3 sequence (DNA): TGTTCCACGACACGTGGGACAGACTACAATGAGCAGTTCTTC. It specifies CSTTRGTDYNEQFF.

This clonotype was counted only a few times. The chain joins TRBV20-1 to TRBJ2-3, with D perhaps TRBD1 or TRBD2 (5 bases each). The CDR3 loop spans 14 amino acids. Germline CDR1 is DFQATT and CDR2 is SNEGSKA (reference sequence). The V end lost 1 base, the J end lost 8 bases, and 16 bases lay between the germline ends. The CDR3 coding sequence is TGCAGTGCTAGAGGGGTGGGGCTAGCTCGTACGCAGTATTTT. Its translation: CSARGVGLARTQYF.

The rearrangement joins TRBV7-9 to TRBJ2-1; 8 positions agree with TRBD2. V dropped 0 bases and J dropped 4; count of bases not matched to a gene: 2. This CDR3 region has 15 residues. CDR1 is SEHNR and CDR2 is FQNEAQ in the germline V gene (reference sequence). CDR3 sequence: CASSLAIAGYNEQFF. CDR3 nucleotides: TGTGCCAGCAGCTTAGCGATAGCGGGATACAATGAGCAGTTCTTC.

In its sample, this clonotype was seen a few times. The J gene is TRBJ2-7, the V gene TRBV29-1, with D possibly being TRBD2 (6 bases). Germline values: CDR1 SQVTM, CDR2 ANQGSEA. The germline V and J ends were trimmed by 5 bases and 0 bases, with 11 bases remaining between them. This CDR3 comprises 13 residues. DNA of the CDR3: TGCAGCGTTTTTTCCGGGAGCTCCTACGAGCAGTACTTC. Its protein product is CSVFSGSSYEQYF.

The V call is TRBV18, the J call TRBJ1-1; D ambiguous. The CDR3 sequence is 14 residues long. Germline V gene sequence: CDR1 KGHSH, CDR2 LQKENI. Deletions cut 3 bases from V and 6 bases from J, with 14 bases between. CDR3 amino acids: CASSPADLTPEAFF. The CDR3 DNA is TGTGCCAGCTCACCTGCGGACTTAACCCCTGAAGCTTTCTTT.

This clonotype has only a few counts. The chain joins TRBV7-9 to TRBJ2-2, with unresolved D. The germline CDR1 and CDR2 sequences are SEHNR and FQNEAQ (reference sequence). The CDR3 sequence is 14 residues long. Trimming cost V 1 base and J 8 bases, with 11 bases left between them. The CDR3 reads CASSLVFTTGELFF. The CDR3 DNA is TGTGCCAGCAGCTTAGTTTTTACGACAGGGGAGCTGTTTTTT. Looking up the rest from reference TRBV7-9 and TRBJ2-2 gives the full variable domain: DTGVSQNPRHKITKRGQNVTFRCDPISEHNRLYWYRQTLGQGPEFLTYFQNEAQLEKSRLLSDRFSAERPKGSFSTLEIQRTEQGDSAMYLCASSLVFTTGELFFGEGSRLTVL.

This clonotype was detected many times. The V call is TRBV29-1, the J call TRBJ1-2; possibly TRBD1 for D (5 bases). Germline V lookup: CDR1 SQVTM, CDR2 ANQGSEA. The CDR3 runs 15 residues. V dropped 0 bases and J dropped 3 bases, with 14 bases sitting between them. The CDR3 nucleotides are TGCAGCGTTGAAGATTCTGAGGGGACTTACTATGGCTACACCTTC. As protein: CSVEDSEGTYYGYTF.

The chain uses TRBV6-1 and TRBJ2-1; 7 bases are shared with TRBD2. Germline loops: CDR1 MNHNS, CDR2 SASEGT. The CDR3 covers 13 residues. Trimming removed 6 bases from V and 6 bases from J; junction bases left unmatched: 5. CDR3 loop: CASRGGIGNEQFF. The CDR3 DNA reads TGTGCCAGCAGGGGGGGGATTGGCAATGAGCAGTTCTTC.

The rearrangement joins TRBV7-2 to TRBJ1-1; D is unresolved. The V gene's germline CDR1 is SGHTA and CDR2 FQGNSA. The CDR3 sequence is 13 residues long. The germline V and J ends were trimmed by 1 base and 6 bases, with 9 bases remaining between them. The CDR3 DNA reads TGTGCCAGCAGCTTAGGAACAGTCGCTGAAGCTTTCTTT. Translation gives CASSLGTVAEAFF.

The chain has TRBV7-8 and TRBJ1-2; D is unresolved. This CDR3 has 16 residues. The germline CDR1 and CDR2 sequences are SGHVS and FQNEAQ. Trimming stripped 1 base from V and 0 bases from J, with 12 bases between. The CDR3 sequence is CASSLVSGPANYGYTF. DNA of the CDR3: TGTGCCAGCAGCTTAGTCTCCGGACCGGCTAACTATGGCTACACCTTC.